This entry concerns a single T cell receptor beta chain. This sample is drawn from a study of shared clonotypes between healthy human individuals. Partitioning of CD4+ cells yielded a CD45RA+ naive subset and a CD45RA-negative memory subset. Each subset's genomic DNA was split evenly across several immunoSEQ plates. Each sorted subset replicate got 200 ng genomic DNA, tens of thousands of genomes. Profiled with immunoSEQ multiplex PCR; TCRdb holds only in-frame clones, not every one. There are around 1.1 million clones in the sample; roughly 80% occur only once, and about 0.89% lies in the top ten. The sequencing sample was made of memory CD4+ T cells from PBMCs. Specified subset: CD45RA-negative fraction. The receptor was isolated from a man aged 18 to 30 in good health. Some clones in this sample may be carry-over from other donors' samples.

CDR3 nucleotide sequence: TGTGCCATCAAAGGTGGGGCGGAGGACGAGCAGTACTTC. Amino acid sequence: CAIKGGAEDEQYF. V is TRBV10-3 and J is TRBJ2-7; perhaps D is TRBD1 or TRBD2 (5 bases each). Germline V gives CDR1 ENHRY, CDR2 SYGVKD. Trimming stripped 7 bases from V and 5 bases from J, with 15 bases between. CDR3 size: 13 residues.